This T cell receptor (beta chain) was sequenced during a study of cytomegalovirus exposure and HLA in healthy donors. Across the whole study: Earlier findings included some 100 million unique TCR beta sequences obtained from about 179 million T cells. An early release of data contained roughly 86 million unique TCRs, which came from HLA-typed donors.

The V segment lost 4 bases and the J segment 6 bases; nucleotides outside the gene matches: 6. CDR1 is MDHEN and CDR2 is SYDVKM in the germline V gene. The CDR3 spans 15 residues. Primers included in the PCR were 60 Vbeta and 13 Jbeta primers. Data came from immunoSEQ multiplex PCR; TCRdb stores just in-frame clones and leaves some out. The profile covers under 150,000 clones, with approximately 82% appearing a single time and 1.4% taken by the ten largest. The sequence was obtained from a man aged 30 to 39 in good health and CMV-seropositive. The sequenced sample was PBMCs. This chain joins TRBV28 and TRBJ2-1; 10 bases map to TRBD2. The CDR3 reads CASSSLAGVVNEQFF. In DNA, the CDR3 is TGTGCCAGCAGTTCTCTAGCGGGAGTTGTCAATGAGCAGTTCTTC.